This T cell receptor (beta chain) was sequenced during a study of OX40 agonist ivuxolimab in advanced cancers. About the study: Prior anti-PD-1, anti-PD-L1 or anti-CTLA-4 therapy was allowed; less than 45% had some. Study-level results: Some nonresponders likewise displayed low normalized T-cell clonal expansion.

The CDR3 sequence is 14 residues long. From germline, CDR1 is MNHNS and CDR2 SASEGT. V was shortened by 2 bases and J by 12 bases, with 20 bases between the two germline ends. Autoimmune disease history or systemic immunosuppression was exclusionary. Generated by immunoSEQ multiplex PCR, the TCRdb table keeps only in-frame clones and is missing some. The sample contains approximately 70,000 clones, approximately 81% of which appear only once. A word on this clone: Antigen specificity is unknown.

This TCR was recovered from an adult with an advanced solid tumor such as melanoma, head and neck, liver or kidney cancer. The J gene is TRBJ2-7, the V gene TRBV6-1; D unclear. The source material was CD4+ or CD8+ T cells sorted from blood, sampled in a trial of the OX40 agonist ivuxolimab. The CDR3 DNA sequence: TGTGCCAGCAGTGAACGATACAGCCCTGCCGAATGGTACTTC. Translating it yields CASSERYSPAEWYF.